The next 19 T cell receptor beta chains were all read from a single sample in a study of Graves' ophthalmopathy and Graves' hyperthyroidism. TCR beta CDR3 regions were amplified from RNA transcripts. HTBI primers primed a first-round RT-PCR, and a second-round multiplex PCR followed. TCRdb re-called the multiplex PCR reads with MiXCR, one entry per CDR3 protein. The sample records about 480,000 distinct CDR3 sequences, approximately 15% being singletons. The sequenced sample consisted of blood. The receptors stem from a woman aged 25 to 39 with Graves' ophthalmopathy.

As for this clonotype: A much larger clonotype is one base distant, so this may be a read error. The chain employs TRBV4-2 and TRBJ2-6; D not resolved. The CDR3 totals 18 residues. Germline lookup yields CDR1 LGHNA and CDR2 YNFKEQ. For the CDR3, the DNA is TGTGCCAGCTGCCAAGAGGTTCAGACCGCCTCTGGGGCCAACGTCCTGACTTTC. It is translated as CASCQEVQTASGANVLTF.

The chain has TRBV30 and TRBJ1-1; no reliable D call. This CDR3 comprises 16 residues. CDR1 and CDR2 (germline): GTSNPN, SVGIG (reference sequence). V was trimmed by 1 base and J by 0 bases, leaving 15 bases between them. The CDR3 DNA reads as TGTGCCTGGAGTGGAACCCCCCATCTCTTGAACACTGAAGCTTTCTTT. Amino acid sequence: CAWSGTPHLLNTEAFF.

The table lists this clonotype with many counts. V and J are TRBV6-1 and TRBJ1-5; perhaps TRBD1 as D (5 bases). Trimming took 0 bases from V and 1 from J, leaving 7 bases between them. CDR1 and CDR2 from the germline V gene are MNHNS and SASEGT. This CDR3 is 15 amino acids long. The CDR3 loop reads CASSEARGSNQPQHF. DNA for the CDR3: TGTGCCAGCAGTGAAGCTCGGGGGAGCAATCAGCCCCAGCATTTT.

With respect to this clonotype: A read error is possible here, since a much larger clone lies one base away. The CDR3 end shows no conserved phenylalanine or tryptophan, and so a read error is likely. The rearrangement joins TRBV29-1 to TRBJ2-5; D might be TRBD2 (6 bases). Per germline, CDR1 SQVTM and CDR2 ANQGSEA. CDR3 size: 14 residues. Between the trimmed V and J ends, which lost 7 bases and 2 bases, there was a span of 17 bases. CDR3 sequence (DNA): TGCAGCGCAGCCAGGGATGGGGGGCAAGAGACCCAGTACCTC. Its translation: CSAARDGGQETQYL.

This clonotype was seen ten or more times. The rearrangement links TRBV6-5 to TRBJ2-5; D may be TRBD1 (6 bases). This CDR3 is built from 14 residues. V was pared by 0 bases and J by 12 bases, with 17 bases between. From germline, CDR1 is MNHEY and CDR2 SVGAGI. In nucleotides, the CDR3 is TGTGCCAGCAGTTACTCCAGGGCTCAGGGGTGGGAGTACTTC. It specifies CASSYSRAQGWEYF.

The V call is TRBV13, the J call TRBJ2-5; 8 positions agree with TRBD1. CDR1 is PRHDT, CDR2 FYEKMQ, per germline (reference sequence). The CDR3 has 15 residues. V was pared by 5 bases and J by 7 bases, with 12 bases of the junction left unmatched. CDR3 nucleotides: TGTGCCAGCAGCGTCGGACAGGGAGTTGTGGGGACCCAGTACTTC. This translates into CASSVGQGVVGTQYF. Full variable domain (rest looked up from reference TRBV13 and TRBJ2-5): AAGVIQSPRHLIKEKRETATLKCYPIPRHDTVYWYQQGPGQDPQFLISFYEKMQSDKGSIPDRFSAQQFSDYHSELNMSSLELGDSALYFCASSVGQGVVGTQYFGPGTRLLVL.

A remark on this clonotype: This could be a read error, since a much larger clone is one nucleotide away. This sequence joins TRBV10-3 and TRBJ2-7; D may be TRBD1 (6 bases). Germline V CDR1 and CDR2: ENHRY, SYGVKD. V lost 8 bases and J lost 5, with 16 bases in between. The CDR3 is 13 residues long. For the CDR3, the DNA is TGTGCCATCGGTGGGACAAGGGATCACGAGCAGTACTTC. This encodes CAIGGTRDHEQYF.

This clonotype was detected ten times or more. The CDR3 here is CASSSHYPSYEQYF. In DNA, the CDR3 is TGCGCCAGCAGCTCCCACTACCCTTCCTACGAGCAGTACTTC. This rearrangement joins TRBV5-1 to TRBJ2-7; no definite D call. Germline-derived CDR1 and CDR2 are SGHRS and YFSETQ. There are 14 residues in the CDR3. V lost 3 bases, J lost 1 base, and 11 bases lay in between. Together with reference TRBV5-1 and TRBJ2-7, the CDR3 gives the full variable domain: KAGVTQTPRYLIKTRGQQVTLSCSPISGHRSVSWYQQTPGQGLQFLFEYFSETQRNKGNFPGRFSGRQFSNSRSEMNVSTLELGDSALYLCASSSHYPSYEQYFGPGTRLTVT.

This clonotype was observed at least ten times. Here the CDR3 reads CASSPGTTTGELFF. The CDR3 bases are TGTGCCAGCAGTCCCGGGACAACCACCGGGGAGCTGTTTTTT. The chain is built from TRBV6-1 and TRBJ2-2, with a weak D call TRBD1 (6 bases). Trimming removed 5 bases from V and 4 bases from J, with 11 bases in between. The CDR3 is 14 amino acids. Germline V gene data show CDR1 as MNHNS and CDR2 as SASEGT.

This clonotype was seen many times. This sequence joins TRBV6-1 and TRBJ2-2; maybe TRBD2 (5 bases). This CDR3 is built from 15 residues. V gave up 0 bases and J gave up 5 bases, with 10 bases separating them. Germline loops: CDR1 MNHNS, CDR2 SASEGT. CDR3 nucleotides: TGTGCCAGCAGTGAAGCAAGCGGCGGAACCGGGGAGCTGTTTTTT. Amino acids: CASSEASGGTGELFF.

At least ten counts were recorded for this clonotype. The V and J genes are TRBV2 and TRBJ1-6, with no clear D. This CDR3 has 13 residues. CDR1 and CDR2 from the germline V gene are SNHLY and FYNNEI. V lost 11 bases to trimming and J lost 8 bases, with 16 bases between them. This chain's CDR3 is CAAGPRLDSPLHF. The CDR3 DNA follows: TGTGCCGCCGGGCCTCGCCTCGATTCACCCCTCCACTTT.

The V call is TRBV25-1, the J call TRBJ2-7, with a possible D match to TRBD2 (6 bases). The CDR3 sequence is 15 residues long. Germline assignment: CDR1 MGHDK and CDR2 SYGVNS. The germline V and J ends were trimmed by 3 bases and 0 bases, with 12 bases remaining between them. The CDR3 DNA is TGTGCCAGCAGTGACGAGGGAGGTGTCTCCTACGAGCAGTACTTC. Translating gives CASSDEGGVSYEQYF.

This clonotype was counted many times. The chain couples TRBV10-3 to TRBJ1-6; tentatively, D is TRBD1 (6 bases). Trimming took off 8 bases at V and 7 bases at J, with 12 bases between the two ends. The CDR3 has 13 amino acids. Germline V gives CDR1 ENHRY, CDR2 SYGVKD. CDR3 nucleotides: TGTGCCATCGCCCCAGGGGAAAATTCACCCCTCCACTTT. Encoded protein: CAIAPGENSPLHF.

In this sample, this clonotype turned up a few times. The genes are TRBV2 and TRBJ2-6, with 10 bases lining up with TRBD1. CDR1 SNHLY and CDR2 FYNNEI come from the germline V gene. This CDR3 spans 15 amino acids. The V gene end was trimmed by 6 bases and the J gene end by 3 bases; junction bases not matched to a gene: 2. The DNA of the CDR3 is TGTGCCAGCAGAGGGACAGGGGATGGGGCCAACGTCCTGACTTTC. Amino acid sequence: CASRGTGDGANVLTF.

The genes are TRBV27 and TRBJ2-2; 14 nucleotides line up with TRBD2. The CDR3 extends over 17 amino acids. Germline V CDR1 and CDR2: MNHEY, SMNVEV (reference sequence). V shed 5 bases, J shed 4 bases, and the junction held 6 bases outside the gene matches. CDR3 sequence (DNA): TGTGCCAGCAGTACGACTAGCGGGGGGGCTGGCACCGGGGAGCTGTTTTTT. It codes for CASSTTSGGAGTGELFF.

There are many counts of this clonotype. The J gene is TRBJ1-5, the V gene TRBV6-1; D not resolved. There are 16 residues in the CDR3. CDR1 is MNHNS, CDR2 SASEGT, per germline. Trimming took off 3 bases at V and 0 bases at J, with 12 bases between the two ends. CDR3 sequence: CASSERPLNSNQPQHF. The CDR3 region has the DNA TGTGCCAGCAGTGAGAGACCGTTAAATAGCAATCAGCCCCAGCATTTT.

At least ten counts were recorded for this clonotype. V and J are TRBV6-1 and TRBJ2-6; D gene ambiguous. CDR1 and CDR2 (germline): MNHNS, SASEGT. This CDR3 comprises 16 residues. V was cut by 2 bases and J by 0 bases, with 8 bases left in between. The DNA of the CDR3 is TGTGCCAGCAGTGAAAGAGATATCTCTGGGGCCAACGTCCTGACTTTC. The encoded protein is CASSERDISGANVLTF.

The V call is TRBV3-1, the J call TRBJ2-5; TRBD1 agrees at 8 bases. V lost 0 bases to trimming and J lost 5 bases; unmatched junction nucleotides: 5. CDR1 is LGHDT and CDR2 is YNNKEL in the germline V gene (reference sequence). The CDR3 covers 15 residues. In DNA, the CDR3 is TGTGCCAGCAGCCAAGAACCGGACAGGGATGAGACCCAGTACTTC. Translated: CASSQEPDRDETQYF.

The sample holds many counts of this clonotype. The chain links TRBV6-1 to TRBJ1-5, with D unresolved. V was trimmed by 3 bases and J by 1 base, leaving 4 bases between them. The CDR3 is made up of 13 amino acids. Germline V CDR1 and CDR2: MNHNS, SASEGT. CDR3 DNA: TGTGCCAGCAGTGACGGCAGCAATCAGCCCCAGCATTTT. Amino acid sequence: CASSDGSNQPQHF.